These 18 T cell receptor beta chains share one sample of origin, sequenced in a study of T cell responses to AZD1222 COVID-19 vaccine. Some clones are missing from TCRdb's copy, which holds only in-frame ones; the method was immunoSEQ multiplex PCR. This sample has about 83,000 clones; roughly 90% occur once, and the top ten carry approximately 4.5%. This specimen was peripheral blood, taken on day 0 of MenACWY control vaccination. These receptors were obtained from an adult in good health.

In its sample, this clone was seen once. CDR3 residues: CASSQEMGQGTGELFF. In DNA form, the CDR3 reads TGTGCCAGCAGCCAAGAGATGGGGCAGGGCACCGGGGAGCTGTTTTTT. The chain carries TRBV4-2 and TRBJ2-2; D perhaps matches TRBD1 (5 bases). The CDR3 extends over 16 amino acids. V was cut by 0 bases and J by 4 bases, with 12 bases left in between. Germline-derived CDR1 and CDR2 are LGHNA and YNFKEQ.

V and J are TRBV11-2 and TRBJ2-3; a possible D gene is TRBD2 (5 bases). This CDR3 spans 13 amino acids. Trimming pared 5 bases from V and 1 base from J, leaving 7 bases between. Per germline, CDR1 SGHAT and CDR2 FQNNGV. In DNA, the CDR3 is TGTGCCAGCAGCCCGGAGGGCACAGATACGCAGTATTTT. As protein: CASSPEGTDTQYF.

This chain joins TRBV2 and TRBJ1-1, with D perhaps matching TRBD1 (5 bases). Trimming shortened V by 0 bases and J by 11 bases, and 16 bases separated the two germline ends. The CDR3 spans 14 residues. Germline CDR1 SNHLY, CDR2 FYNNEI. CDR3 bases: TGTGCCAGCAGTGAAGCGGGATCGGGACGAGGCGCTTTCTTT. This codes for CASSEAGSGRGAFF.

This chain connects TRBV10-1 to TRBJ1-2; D unclear. CDR1 and CDR2 from the germline V gene are WNHNN and SYGVQD (reference sequence). The CDR3 has 14 residues. Trimming removed 4 bases from V and 4 bases from J, with 13 bases in between. The CDR3 sequence is CASSGKTDPYGYTF. The CDR3 coding sequence is TGCGCCAGCAGTGGCAAGACGGACCCCTATGGCTACACCTTC.

This rearrangement joins TRBV3-1 (or the pseudogene TRBV3-2) to TRBJ2-1, with TRBD2 matching 10 bases. Looked up from germline, CDR1 is LGHDT and CDR2 is YNNKEL (reference sequence). V lost 2 bases to trimming and J lost 1 base; unmatched junction nucleotides: 8. This CDR3 is built from 18 residues. In DNA form, the CDR3 reads TGTGCCAGCAGCCAAAGGTGGACTAGCGGTAAATCCTACAATGAGCAGTTCTTC. Translated: CASSQRWTSGKSYNEQFF.

This clone has just a few counts. The rearrangement links TRBV18 to TRBJ1-1, with D possibly matching TRBD1 (6 bases). V was trimmed by 5 bases and J by 1 base, leaving 14 bases between them. Germline lookup yields CDR1 KGHSH and CDR2 LQKENI. The CDR3 sequence is 15 residues long. The CDR3 DNA is TGTGCCAGCTCATCCCAGGGGAATGGGAACACTGAAGCTTTCTTT. Translating gives CASSSQGNGNTEAFF.

The V and J genes are TRBV19 and TRBJ2-3; the D gene is possibly TRBD2 (6 bases). Germline CDR1 is LNHDA and CDR2 is SQIVND (reference sequence). With 1 base removed from V and 2 bases from J, the gap between germline ends came to 10 bases. The CDR3 is 15 amino acids. The CDR3 reads CASSIGADYTDTQYF. In DNA, the CDR3 is TGTGCCAGTAGTATAGGCGCGGACTACACAGATACGCAGTATTTT.

The chain recombines TRBV7-9 with TRBJ1-4, with a possible D match to TRBD1 (6 bases). CDR3 length: 14 residues. In germline, CDR1 is SEHNR, CDR2 FQNEAQ (reference sequence). The V end was cut by 3 bases, the J end by 8 bases, with 13 bases between. CDR3 sequence reads: CASSFGQGSEKLFF. DNA of the CDR3: TGTGCCAGCAGCTTCGGGCAGGGGAGCGAAAAACTGTTTTTT.

The CDR3 protein is CASTVTPKVGSYEQYF. The CDR3, as DNA: TGTGCCAGCACTGTGACACCCAAAGTGGGCTCCTACGAGCAGTACTTC. This sequence joins TRBV28 and TRBJ2-7; D ambiguous. The CDR3 has 16 residues. CDR1 MDHEN and CDR2 SYDVKM come from the germline V gene. The V gene lost 7 bases and the J gene lost 0 bases, with 19 bases spanning the gap.

The V gene is TRBV3-1 (or the pseudogene TRBV3-2), the J gene TRBJ1-1; no definite D call. Per germline, CDR1 LGHDT and CDR2 YNNKEL (reference sequence). V dropped 4 bases and J dropped 7 bases, with 13 bases sitting between them. This CDR3 region has 13 residues. The CDR3 nucleotides read TGTGCCAGCAGCCCCCGGGAGGCAGGTGAAGCTTTCTTT. It specifies CASSPREAGEAFF.

The chain has TRBV7-9 and TRBJ1-2; tentatively, D is TRBD1 (6 bases). The CDR3 spans 14 residues. Between the trimmed V and J ends, which lost 5 bases and 0 bases, there was a span of 10 bases. Germline values: CDR1 SEHNR, CDR2 FQNEAQ (reference sequence). The CDR3 reads CASSLGQTNYGYTF. In nucleotides, the CDR3 is TGTGCCAGCAGCCTTGGACAGACTAACTATGGCTACACCTTC.

The chain has TRBV7-6 and TRBJ1-2; D remains ambiguous. V dropped 1 base and J dropped 4 bases, with 4 bases sitting between them. The germline V gene encodes CDR1 SGHVS and CDR2 FNYEAQ. The CDR3 is 12 residues long. In DNA form, the CDR3 reads TGTGCCAGCAGCTTAGGACTCTATGGCTACACCTTC. This gives the protein CASSLGLYGYTF.

This rearrangement joins TRBV2 to TRBJ1-3; D gene ambiguous. The CDR3 runs 14 residues. V was clipped by 2 bases and J by 0 bases, with 5 bases between them. CDR1 is SNHLY, CDR2 FYNNEI, per germline. CDR3 nucleotides: TGTGCCAGCAGTGAAAGAGGCTCTGGAAACACCATATATTTT. This encodes CASSERGSGNTIYF.

V usage is TRBV7-9 and J usage is TRBJ1-4; D unclear. The CDR3 extends over 14 amino acids. V was clipped by 5 bases and J by 3 bases, with 10 bases between them. Germline CDR1 SEHNR, CDR2 FQNEAQ (reference sequence). The CDR3 region has the DNA TGTGCCAGCAGCGCCGAGAGGGCTAATGAAAAACTGTTTTTT. It encodes CASSAERANEKLFF.

The rearrangement uses TRBV11-2 and TRBJ2-7, with 9 bases identical to TRBD2. CDR1 SGHAT and CDR2 FQNNGV come from the germline V gene. This CDR3 comprises 17 residues. With 0 bases clipped from V and 6 bases from J, the junction kept 12 bases outside the gene matches. For the CDR3, the DNA is TGTGCCAGCAGCTTAGATCGGGACCGGAGCGGGAGGTTCGAGCAGTACTTC. Translation gives CASSLDRDRSGRFEQYF.

This chain connects TRBV6-5 to TRBJ2-5; no firm D call. Trimming left V 11 bases short and J 2 bases short, with 12 bases between. The CDR3 consists of 12 residues. The germline V gene encodes CDR1 MNHEY and CDR2 SVGAGI. DNA of the CDR3: TGTGCCGGCCGCGGAAGTCAAGAGACCCAGTACTTC. Translated: CAGRGSQETQYF.

The chain couples TRBV6-5 to TRBJ1-2; the match to TRBD1 covers 7 bases. J was trimmed by 8 bases and V by 6 bases; bases with no gene match: 12. CDR1 is MNHEY, CDR2 SVGAGI, per germline. The CDR3 extends over 14 amino acids. For the CDR3, the DNA is TGTGCCAGCAGCCTGGACAGGTTGATTCTCGGCTACACCTTC. It encodes CASSLDRLILGYTF.

A word on this clone: The same CDR3 also results from other DNA sequences found in this sample. The genes are TRBV6-1 and TRBJ1-1; D is uncertain. CDR1 MNHNS and CDR2 SASEGT come from the germline V gene. V dropped 1 base and J dropped 0 bases, with 3 bases sitting between them. The CDR3 runs 13 residues. The CDR3 is CASSEGLNTEAFF. CDR3 in DNA: TGTGCCAGCAGTGAAGGTTTGAACACTGAAGCTTTCTTT.